Only a few counts were recorded for the clone carrying this T cell receptor beta chain. TCRdb's copy holds only in-frame clones and misses some; the assay was immunoSEQ multiplex PCR. The sample contains some 97,000 clones, roughly nine tenths of which appear only once. Germline assignment: CDR1 SEHNR and CDR2 FQNEAQ (reference sequence). V dropped 11 bases and J dropped 1 base, with 14 bases sitting between them. The CDR3 extends over 13 amino acids. The sample comes from a study of control samples from healthy donors and cancer patients. The chain recombines TRBV7-9 with TRBJ2-5; perhaps TRBD1 as D (6 bases). The material sequenced was blood. This clonotype was obtained from a woman aged 50 to 60 in good health. CDR3 coding DNA: TGTGCCGGTGAAAAGACAGGCCAAGAGACCCAGTACTTC. Translating gives CAGEKTGQETQYF.